The 30 T cell receptor beta chains presented below share a single source sample, sequenced in a study of cytomegalovirus exposure and HLA in healthy donors. The PCR contained 60 Vbeta and 13 Jbeta primers. Sequencing was performed with immunoSEQ multiplex PCR; in TCRdb, only in-frame clones are kept and a portion is missing. The table has hundreds of thousands of clones, 83% seen once. The source material was PBMCs. The receptor source for this set is a girl under 18 in good health and CMV-seronegative.

V usage is TRBV7-3 and J usage is TRBJ1-1; D gene uncertain. Trimming removed 5 bases at V and 3 bases at J, with 7 bases between. Germline CDR1 SGHTA, CDR2 FQGTGA. This CDR3 comprises 12 residues. For the CDR3, the DNA is TGTGCCAGCAGCCCCTTCCACACTGAAGCTTTCTTT. Its translation is CASSPFHTEAFF.

The chain couples TRBV9 to TRBJ1-6, with D unresolved. The CDR3 is 12 residues long. Germline-derived CDR1 and CDR2 are SGDLS and YYNGEE. The V and J ends lost 4 bases and 8 bases respectively, with 7 bases between them. Here the CDR3 reads CASSFGDSPLHF. For the CDR3, the DNA is TGTGCCAGCAGCTTCGGTGATTCACCCCTCCACTTT. Supplemented by reference TRBV9 and TRBJ1-6, the full variable domain reads DSGVTQTPKHLITATGQRVTLRCSPRSGDLSVYWYQQSLDQGLQFLIQYYNGEERAKGNILERFSAQQFPDLHSELNLSSLELGDSALYFCASSFGDSPLHFGNGTRLTVT.

This chain uses TRBV28 with TRBJ1-6; D unresolved. Germline V gives CDR1 MDHEN, CDR2 SYDVKM. This CDR3 region has 14 residues. V shed 2 bases and J shed 6 bases, with 8 bases lying between them. The CDR3 DNA reads as TGTGCCAGCAGTTTAGCAACAGTTAATTCACCCCTCCACTTT. It yields the protein CASSLATVNSPLHF.

Only one count was recorded for this clone. V and J are TRBV7-8 and TRBJ1-1; D call uncertain. V dropped 4 bases and J dropped 3 bases, with 6 bases sitting between them. The CDR3 has 12 residues. Germline V gene lookup returns CDR1 SGHVS and CDR2 FQNEAQ. CDR3 nucleotides: TGTGCCAGCAGCTGGCGGCACACTGAAGCTTTCTTT. The encoded protein is CASSWRHTEAFF.

J is TRBJ2-1 and V is TRBV12-2; the D call of TRBD2 is as the table states it, not checked on the DNA. TRBV12-2 is a known pseudogene. The CDR3 totals 16 residues. The chain's CDR3 is CASRLPLWAGDNEQFF. In nucleotides, the CDR3 is TGTGCAAGTCGCCTTCCTCTTTGGGCGGGCGACAATGAGCAGTTCTTC.

The sample holds one count of this clone. The chain carries TRBV30 and TRBJ2-7; TRBD1 matches at 9 bases. V shed 3 bases and J 2 bases; nucleotides not matched to a gene: 8. In germline, CDR1 is GTSNPN, CDR2 SVGIG (reference sequence). The CDR3 sequence is 15 residues long. The DNA for the CDR3 is TGTGCCTGGAGAAAGGGGACAGGGATCCCCTACGAGCAGTACTTC. Amino acids: CAWRKGTGIPYEQYF.

This chain uses TRBV6-6 with TRBJ2-1; 9 nucleotides agree with TRBD2. V shed 6 bases, J shed 4 bases, and the junction held 4 bases outside the gene matches. Germline-derived CDR1 and CDR2 are MNHNY and SVGAGI (reference sequence). This CDR3 is built from 14 residues. Written as DNA, the CDR3 is TGTGCCAGCAGGCCGACTAGCGGTTACAATGAGCAGTTCTTC. It is translated as CASRPTSGYNEQFF.

The V and J genes are TRBV28 and TRBJ2-7, with 9 bases lining up with TRBD1. Trimming cost V 5 bases and J 5 bases; bases outside gene matches: 10. The CDR3 extends over 15 amino acids. The V gene's germline CDR1 is MDHEN and CDR2 SYDVKM. CDR3 DNA: TGTGCCAGCAGTCCCGGGACAGGGAAAGTAAACGAGCAGTACTTC. This sequence encodes CASSPGTGKVNEQYF.

The rearrangement uses TRBV5-6 and TRBJ2-5; weak D call: TRBD2 (6 bases). TRBJ2-7 explains the end of the DNA better; the J call may be wrong. The CDR3 runs to 16 residues. Per the germline V gene, CDR1 is SGHDT and CDR2 is YYEEEE. This CDR3 reads CASSLAGRGNIYEQYF. CDR3 bases: TGTGCCAGCAGCTTGGCGGGGCGGGGCAACATCTACGAGCAGTACTTC.

This clone appeared once. The rearrangement links TRBV6-1 to TRBJ2-7, with 7 bases matching TRBD2. This CDR3 is 14 amino acids long. The V gene's germline CDR1 is MNHNS and CDR2 SASEGT. V shed 8 bases, J shed 2 bases, and the junction held 9 bases outside the gene matches. CDR3 bases: TGTGCCAGCCGAGGTGCGCGGGGGACCTACGAGCAGTACTTC. It is translated as CASRGARGTYEQYF.

In DNA form, the CDR3 reads TGTGCCAGCTCACCCCGCCTGTACGGGCCCCAGCATTTT. Amino acids: CASSPRLYGPQHF. V and J are TRBV18 and TRBJ1-5; D is unresolved. This CDR3 has 13 amino acids. The V gene's germline CDR1 is KGHSH and CDR2 LQKENI. V lost 3 bases and J lost 9, with 12 bases in between.

The chain links TRBV5-4 to TRBJ2-7; 7 bases map to TRBD1. This CDR3 spans 14 amino acids. J was trimmed by 4 bases and V by 3 bases; bases with no gene match: 7. Germline V gives CDR1 SGHNT, CDR2 YYREEE (reference sequence). CDR3 nucleotides: TGTGCCAGCAGCTCGACAGGGACCCAGTACGAGCAGTACTTC. Translation: CASSSTGTQYEQYF.

The chain's CDR3 is CARYRDSYEQYF. The CDR3 bases are TGTGCCAGATACCGGGACTCCTACGAGCAGTACTTC. This chain connects TRBV19 to TRBJ2-7, with a possible D match to TRBD2 (5 bases). The CDR3 has 12 residues. The V end was cut by 9 bases, the J end by 0 bases, with 9 bases between. Germline V lookup: CDR1 LNHDA, CDR2 SQIVND (reference sequence). Together with reference TRBV19 and TRBJ2-7, the CDR3 gives the full variable domain: DGGITQSPKYLFRKEGQNVTLSCEQNLNHDAMYWYRQDPGQGLRLIYYSQIVNDFQKGDIAEGYSVSREKKESFPLTVTSAQKNPTAFYLCARYRDSYEQYFGPGTRLTVT.

A few counts support this clone. The chain has TRBV28 and TRBJ1-5; no definite D call. Per germline, CDR1 MDHEN and CDR2 SYDVKM. Trimming stripped 9 bases from V and 8 bases from J, with 14 bases between. CDR3 size: 12 residues. The CDR3 reads CASGGGNKPQHF. The DNA for the CDR3 is TGTGCCAGTGGAGGAGGGAACAAGCCCCAGCATTTT.

V is TRBV29-1 and J is TRBJ1-4; D not resolved. V was trimmed by 7 bases and J by 1 base, leaving 10 bases between them. The CDR3 contains 13 residues. Germline V gene data show CDR1 as SQVTM and CDR2 as ANQGSEA. The CDR3 bases are TGCAGCGGGAGCGGGCAAACTAATGAAAAACTGTTTTTT. This encodes CSGSGQTNEKLFF.

The chain carries TRBV19 and TRBJ2-5; the match to TRBD2 covers 9 bases. From germline, CDR1 is LNHDA and CDR2 SQIVND (reference sequence). There are 15 residues in the CDR3. V was pared by 3 bases and J by 1 base, with 3 bases of the junction left unmatched. The CDR3 DNA reads TGTGCCAGTAGTATGAGCGGGGGGCCCCAAGAGACCCAGTACTTC. Protein sequence: CASSMSGGPQETQYF.

The chain combines TRBV7-9 with TRBJ2-5; D unclear. Per germline, CDR1 SEHNR and CDR2 FQNEAQ (reference sequence). Trimming shortened V by 1 base and J by 0 bases, and 9 bases separated the two germline ends. The CDR3 sequence is 15 residues long. The CDR3 DNA is TGTGCCAGCAGCTTAGGGCCTTATGACCAAGAGACCCAGTACTTC. It encodes CASSLGPYDQETQYF.

The chain couples TRBV30 to TRBJ2-6; 10 nucleotides match TRBD2. V lost 7 bases to trimming and J lost 0 bases; unmatched junction nucleotides: 3. CDR1 and CDR2 from the germline V gene are GTSNPN and SVGIG (reference sequence). This CDR3 comprises 15 residues. CDR3 sequence: CALLAGYSGANVLTF. The CDR3 DNA sequence: TGTGCCTTACTAGCGGGGTACTCTGGGGCCAACGTCCTGACTTTC.

This chain joins TRBV7-6 and TRBJ2-5, with 7 bases that match TRBD1. The J call may be in error: the DNA end matches TRBJ2-7 better. Germline V gives CDR1 SGHVS, CDR2 FNYEAQ. The CDR3 is 14 residues long. The CDR3 loop reads CASSPGQVTYEQYF. CDR3 sequence (DNA): TGTGCCAGCAGCCCTGGACAGGTTACTTACGAGCAGTACTTC.

This sequence joins TRBV2 and TRBJ2-7, with TRBD1 matching 7 bases. This CDR3 has 16 amino acids. Germline CDR1 reads SNHLY; CDR2 reads FYNNEI. V lost 0 bases and J lost 7; bases outside the gene matches: 12. The CDR3 DNA sequence: TGTGCCAGCAGTGAAGCGGGGGTGACAGGGTCCGAGGAGCAGTACTTC. This gives the protein CASSEAGVTGSEEQYF.

The chain is built from TRBV29-1 and TRBJ2-1; possibly TRBD2 for D (5 bases). This CDR3 has 14 amino acids. Germline V gene lookup returns CDR1 SQVTM and CDR2 ANQGSEA. Trimming removed 4 bases from V and 9 bases from J, with 19 bases in between. CDR3 nucleotide sequence: TGCAGCGTTGGTTGGAGGACCGGGGTTAGTGAGCAGTTCTTC. Encoded protein: CSVGWRTGVSEQFF.

As regards this clone: The same CDR3 arises from other DNA sequences in this sample as well. The rearrangement uses TRBV4-1 and TRBJ2-3; 9 bases are shared with TRBD2. The ends lost 3 bases at V and 2 bases at J; junction bases unmatched: 3. The CDR3 has 15 amino acids. The germline gives CDR1 MGHRA, CDR2 YSYEKL. The CDR3: CASSQAGGPTDTQYF. CDR3 DNA: TGCGCCAGCAGCCAGGCGGGGGGGCCCACAGATACGCAGTATTTT.

The chain has TRBV9 and TRBJ2-3; TRBD2 is a possible D gene (6 bases). The CDR3 length is 14 residues. V was cut by 3 bases and J by 2 bases, with 10 bases left in between. Germline lookup yields CDR1 SGDLS and CDR2 YYNGEE. Here the CDR3 reads CASSAGVHTDTQYF. The DNA for the CDR3 is TGTGCCAGCAGCGCGGGGGTCCACACAGATACGCAGTATTTT. Filled out from reference TRBV9 and TRBJ2-3, the complete variable domain reads DSGVTQTPKHLITATGQRVTLRCSPRSGDLSVYWYQQSLDQGLQFLIQYYNGEERAKGNILERFSAQQFPDLHSELNLSSLELGDSALYFCASSAGVHTDTQYFGPGTRLTVL.

The chain links TRBV7-2 to TRBJ2-7; weak D call: TRBD2 (5 bases). The CDR3 covers 14 residues. From germline, CDR1 is SGHTA and CDR2 FQGNSA. V lost 1 base and J lost 7, with 14 bases in between. The CDR3 DNA follows: TGTGCCAGCAGCTTAGGGCTAGCCGCGCGGGAGCAGTACTTC. Its protein product is CASSLGLAAREQYF.

This chain joins TRBV5-6 and TRBJ2-1, with D unclear. Germline-derived CDR1 and CDR2 are SGHDT and YYEEEE. V lost 0 bases and J lost 1, with 8 bases in between. The CDR3 is 15 amino acids. CDR3 residues: CASSLGIASYNEQFF. The CDR3 region has the DNA TGTGCCAGCAGCTTGGGTATTGCGTCCTACAATGAGCAGTTCTTC.

Only one count was recorded for this clone. J is TRBJ1-1 and V is TRBV19; D is uncertain. V lost 6 bases and J lost 10, with 15 bases in between. The CDR3 is 12 residues long. CDR1 and CDR2 (germline): LNHDA, SQIVND (reference sequence). The DNA for the CDR3 is TGTGCCAGTAGCCTCGGGATTGGCGGAGCTTTCTTT. This encodes CASSLGIGGAFF.

The J gene is TRBJ1-2, the V gene TRBV5-1; 7 bases match TRBD1. Germline CDR1 is SGHRS and CDR2 is YFSETQ. Losses at the gene ends were 4 bases for V and 8 bases for J; bases not matched to a gene: 8. The length of the CDR3 is 13 residues. The CDR3 sequence: CASSVTGVGGYTF. Here the CDR3 DNA reads TGCGCCAGCAGCGTTACAGGGGTCGGGGGCTACACCTTC.

The V gene is TRBV5-1, the J gene TRBJ2-7; maybe TRBD2 (5 bases). This CDR3 has 12 residues. Germline CDR1 reads SGHRS; CDR2 reads YFSETQ. Trimming pared 0 bases from V and 9 bases from J, leaving 10 bases between. CDR3 coding DNA: TGCGCCAGCAGCTTGGCCGAGGGCAGGCAGTACTTC. Translation: CASSLAEGRQYF.

The rearrangement links TRBV6-6 to TRBJ1-5; D is perhaps TRBD1 (5 bases). Per the germline V gene, CDR1 is MNHNY and CDR2 is SVGAGI (reference sequence). The CDR3 extends over 16 amino acids. V was trimmed by 0 bases and J by 7 bases, leaving 16 bases between them. The DNA of the CDR3 is TGTGCCAGCAGTTACTCGGAATGGCAGGGCGTACAGCCCCAGCATTTT. Translation: CASSYSEWQGVQPQHF.

This clone is a singleton in its sample. The chain joins TRBV7-6 to TRBJ2-1; 10 bases are shared with TRBD1. CDR3 length: 17 residues. Germline V gene lookup returns CDR1 SGHVS and CDR2 FNYEAQ. The J segment lost 8 bases and the V segment lost 3 bases, leaving 13 bases of the junction unmatched. The CDR3 DNA is TGTGCCAGCAGCTTTCGGGACAGGGGCCGGTTTTTGGATGAGCAGTTCTTC. Residues: CASSFRDRGRFLDEQFF.